The 16 T cell receptor beta chains below were found in one sample sequenced in a study of cytomegalovirus exposure and HLA in healthy donors. Measured with immunoSEQ multiplex PCR; TCRdb has only the in-frame clones, and not every one. The sample holds 170,000 or so clones; 84% are singletons and the top ten take approximately 2.9%. The sequenced material came from PBMCs. Every receptor here comes from a young woman in good health and CMV-seropositive.

CDR3 protein: CASSEQGTDTQYF. The DNA for the CDR3 is TGTGCCAGCAGTGAACAGGGGACAGATACGCAGTATTTT. This chain links TRBV2 with TRBJ2-3, with D possibly TRBD1 on 6 matching bases. CDR1 is SNHLY and CDR2 is FYNNEI in the germline V gene. V dropped 2 bases and J dropped 3 bases, with 6 bases sitting between them. The CDR3 contains 13 residues.

This sequence joins TRBV13 and TRBJ1-2; 9 positions match TRBD1. J gave up 4 bases and V 7 bases, and 19 bases lay outside the gene matches. Germline values: CDR1 PRHDT, CDR2 FYEKMQ (reference sequence). The CDR3 is made up of 18 amino acids. DNA of the CDR3: TGTGCCAGCACCTACGAGATTGGGGGACAGGGAGTCAGCTATGGCTACACCTTC. This codes for CASTYEIGGQGVSYGYTF.

The rearrangement links TRBV9 to TRBJ2-1; weak D call: TRBD1 (5 bases). The CDR3 has 16 residues. V was trimmed by 1 base and J by 8 bases, leaving 19 bases between them. Germline-derived CDR1 and CDR2 are SGDLS and YYNGEE. CDR3 coding DNA: TGTGCCAGCAGCGTATTAAGGGGCGCAAAGCTCGATGAGCAGTTCTTC. Translated: CASSVLRGAKLDEQFF.

The chain is built from TRBV4-1 and TRBJ1-6; no firm D call. Germline CDR1 reads MGHRA; CDR2 reads YSYEKL. Deletions cut 0 bases from V and 10 bases from J, with 7 bases between. This CDR3 spans 13 amino acids. CDR3 sequence reads: CASSQDLSSPLHF. The CDR3, as DNA: TGCGCCAGCAGCCAAGATCTATCGTCACCCCTCCACTTT.

The chain couples TRBV4-2 to TRBJ1-4; D perhaps matches TRBD1 (5 bases). V lost 1 base and J 0 bases, leaving 12 bases between the germline ends. Germline V gives CDR1 LGHNA, CDR2 YNFKEQ. The length of the CDR3 is 17 residues. The CDR3 spells CASSQGQSYTTNEKLFF. DNA of the CDR3: TGTGCCAGCAGCCAAGGACAGTCTTATACAACTAATGAAAAACTGTTTTTT.

The V gene is TRBV5-6, the J gene TRBJ2-7; TRBD1 matches at 10 bases. Germline CDR1 SGHDT, CDR2 YYEEEE. The CDR3 contains 15 residues. The V and J ends lost 2 bases and 5 bases, in that order; junction bases with no gene match: 7. The CDR3 here is CASSFRDRGANEQYF. CDR3 nucleotide sequence: TGTGCCAGCAGCTTCCGGGACAGGGGAGCCAACGAGCAGTACTTC.

This clone was detected only a few times. The gene calls are TRBV19 and TRBJ1-2; 8 nucleotides agree with TRBD1. CDR1 and CDR2 (germline): LNHDA, SQIVND (reference sequence). J lost 3 bases, V lost 10 bases, and 10 bases had no gene match. CDR3 length: 14 residues. CDR3 region: CATIPGTGDYGYTF. The CDR3 DNA reads as TGTGCCACCATCCCCGGGACAGGAGACTATGGCTACACCTTC.

This clone was detected only a few times. The CDR3 sequence: CASSLGPPLAKNIQYF. In DNA, the CDR3 is TGTGCCAGCAGTTTGGGCCCCCCTCTAGCCAAAAACATTCAGTACTTC. V is TRBV27 and J is TRBJ2-4; D is unclear. Germline V gene lookup returns CDR1 MNHEY and CDR2 SMNVEV (reference sequence). V lost 3 bases and J 0 bases, leaving 12 bases between the germline ends. CDR3 length: 16 residues.

The CDR3 sequence is CASRMTSSSSYEQYF. CDR3 in DNA: TGTGCCAGCAGAATGACTAGCTCAAGCTCCTACGAGCAGTACTTC. This chain uses TRBV6-5 with TRBJ2-7; TRBD2 matches 7 bases. The CDR3 extends over 15 amino acids. Per germline, CDR1 MNHEY and CDR2 SVGAGI. The trim removed 6 bases at V and 0 bases at J, leaving 8 bases unmatched.

The chain links TRBV18 to TRBJ2-1; 16 bases line up with TRBD2. The CDR3 has 18 amino acids. Germline V gene sequence: CDR1 KGHSH, CDR2 LQKENI. V lost 5 bases, J lost 0 bases, and 4 bases stayed unmatched. CDR3 bases: TGTGCCAGCTCAATGGGACTAGCGGGGGGGAGCTCCTACAATGAGCAGTTCTTC. It yields the protein CASSMGLAGGSSYNEQFF.

The rearrangement links TRBV28 to TRBJ2-5; 7 bases map to TRBD2. Per the germline V gene, CDR1 is MDHEN and CDR2 is SYDVKM. The ends lost 5 bases at V and 7 bases at J; junction bases unmatched: 13. There are 15 residues in the CDR3. The CDR3 region has the DNA TGTGCCAGCAGTCCCACCTCGACTAGCTTGGCGACCCAGTACTTC. This gives the protein CASSPTSTSLATQYF.

This clone occurred once. The chain recombines TRBV4-1 with TRBJ2-1; D is unclear. There are 13 residues in the CDR3. The germline gives CDR1 MGHRA, CDR2 YSYEKL. V lost 4 bases and J 4 bases, leaving 8 bases between the germline ends. The CDR3, as DNA: TGCGCCAGCAGCCCCGGTTTATACAATGAGCAGTTCTTC. Its translation is CASSPGLYNEQFF.

The chain recombines TRBV6-5 with TRBJ1-6; D might be TRBD1 (6 bases). Germline assignment: CDR1 MNHEY and CDR2 SVGAGI. The CDR3 runs to 14 residues. The V gene lost 6 bases and the J gene lost 9 bases, with 15 bases spanning the gap. CDR3 DNA sequence: TGTGCCAGCAGGACACAGGGAGATAGTTCACCCCTCCACTTT. Encoded protein: CASRTQGDSSPLHF.

The chain uses TRBV29-1 and TRBJ2-7; 7 nucleotides line up with TRBD1. Germline V gene sequence: CDR1 SQVTM, CDR2 ANQGSEA. There are 14 residues in the CDR3. V lost 5 bases and J lost 3; bases outside the gene matches: 10. The CDR3 DNA is TGCAGCGTTACACGACAGGGCGACCGCTACGAGCAGTACTTC. Translation: CSVTRQGDRYEQYF.

This chain connects TRBV15 to TRBJ1-3, with TRBD1 matching over 9 bases. Per the germline V gene, CDR1 is LNHNV and CDR2 is YYDKDF (reference sequence). J gave up 2 bases and V 9 bases, and 11 bases lay outside the gene matches. The CDR3 has 16 amino acids. The chain's CDR3 is CATTADRGRAGNTIYF. CDR3 coding DNA: TGTGCCACTACAGCGGACAGGGGACGAGCTGGAAACACCATATATTTT.

The chain links TRBV9 to TRBJ1-2, with unresolved D. Germline CDR1 SGDLS, CDR2 YYNGEE. Trimming took 0 bases from V and 5 from J, leaving 17 bases between them. The CDR3 has 16 amino acids. This CDR3 is CASSVAATPVGYGYTF. CDR3 in DNA: TGTGCCAGCAGCGTAGCGGCGACTCCGGTTGGTTATGGCTACACCTTC.